This note documents a single TCR beta chain sequence. It has no known antigen specificity. No much larger clone is present one base from it, and per-base qualities are unavailable. From the cysteine up to the phenylalanine, the CDR3 has a length of 16 residues. This entry keeps only the CDR3 DNA: 48 bases, framed from base 1. According to the germline V gene, CDR1 reads SGHTA and CDR2 reads FQGTGA. Trimming costs V 0 bases and J 6 bases, and their ends lie 18 bases apart. The study tested focal radiation therapy combined with CTLA-4 blockade (ipilimumab) in patients with chemo-refractory metastatic non-small-cell lung cancer. The entry originates in a study of radiotherapy plus CTLA-4 blockade in lung cancer (dated by TCRdb to 2017 to 2018). Some background on the complete study: Objective responses were observed in more than 15% of enrolled patients, and disease control was achieved in less than 35%. The research as a whole found: After treatment with radiotherapy and ipilimumab, TCR clones that came from tumors expanded in the peripheral blood. Early dynamic changes in blood T cell clones, together with increased serum interferon-beta after radiation, were reported as the strongest predictors of response.

Library creation used the immunoSEQ multiplex PCR assay. As stored in TCRdb, this immuneACCESS dataset retains in-frame rearrangements with V and J assigned. A fraction of the clones does not appear; measured against another copy, unresolved V genes explain less than half of the discrepancy, and the remainder lacks a known reason. Recorded for this sample are roughly 45,000 clones; 65% to 75% of them occurred a single time. The ten top clones hold 23% of the sample. The receptor comes from a human donor with non-small cell lung cancer who had a partial response to radiotherapy plus ipilimumab. The chain is encoded by TRBV7-3 joined to TRBJ2-7, with no D gene named confidently. This material consisted of peripheral blood, taken from a patient treated with radiotherapy plus ipilimumab. The DNA sequence is given as TGTGCCAGCAGCTTAACCCGTCGTCTCCCCCCAGGCGAGCAGTACTTC. The translation is CASSLTRRLPPGEQYF. Full variable domain (CDR3 extended with the reference TRBV7-3 and TRBJ2-7 proteins): GAGVSQTPSNKVTEKGKYVELRCDPISGHTALYWYRQSLGQGPEFLIYFQGTGAADDSGLPNDRFFAVRPEGSVSTLKIQRTERGDSAVYLCASSLTRRLPPGEQYFGPGTRLTVT.